The rows below give T cell receptor beta chains drawn from one sample of a study of regulatory T cells in long-lasting Graves disease. TCRdb independently ran MiXCR on the multiplex PCR reads; one entry per CDR3 protein. The table has some 250,000 distinct CDR3 sequences, about 17% seen once. The same specimen was also included in a second study, on T cells in Graves' hyperthyroidism and ophthalmopathy.

The sample in question was peripheral blood mononuclear cells (PBMCs), obtained at new diagnosis, from a patient treated with antithyroid drugs. The source of these receptors is a woman aged 25 to 39 with Graves disease. Both conserved end residues are part of each CDR3. The D gene is left open where the match is weak. Clone size is shown for a subset of rows, as once, few, many or a class of expanded clone.

d_call clone_size j_call cdr3_length v_call cdr3_nt cdr3_aa
TRBD2 . TRBJ2-3 13 TRBV6-1 TGTGCCAGCACCAGAGGGGAGGGGGATACGCAGTATTTT CASTRGEGDTQYF
TRBD2 . TRBJ2-5 16 TRBV10-3 TGTGCCATCAGTCCTACGCAGGGAGGGTATCAAGAGACCCAGTACTTC CAISPTQGGYQETQYF
. many TRBJ2-7 14 TRBV7-9 TGTGCCAGCAGCTTAGTTATCAGGGCTCACGAGCAGTACTTC CASSLVIRAHEQYF
TRBD1 . TRBJ1-2 14 TRBV14 TGTGCCAGCAGCCAAGAACAGGGGACAGGAGGCTACACCTTC CASSQEQGTGGYTF
TRBD1 . TRBJ1-2 15 TRBV4-1 TGCGCCAGCAGCCAAGATGGACAGGGGGTAGGGGGCTACACCTTC CASSQDGQGVGGYTF
TRBD1 many TRBJ1-2 16 TRBV5-6 TGTGCCAGCAGCCTAACTTCCGGGACAGCAAACTATGGCTACACCTTC CASSLTSGTANYGYTF
TRBD1 . TRBJ2-5 17 TRBV25-1 TGTGCCAGCAGTGGGGGGGCCTACAGGGGGTTCCAAGAGACCCAGTACTTC CASSGGAYRGFQETQYF
. many TRBJ1-3 14 TRBV2 TGTGCCAGCATTAACGGCTACTCTGGAAACACCATATATTTT CASINGYSGNTIYF
. many TRBJ2-1 12 TRBV7-9 TGTGCCAGCAGCTCGACTAGCAATGAGCAGTTCTTC CASSSTSNEQFF
. many TRBJ2-7 16 TRBV5-6 TGTGCCAGCAGCTCCTTTTGGGGAACGGAGAACTCCGAGCAGTACTTC CASSSFWGTENSEQYF
. many TRBJ2-3 16 TRBV20-1 TGCAGTGCTAGAGATAGGGGGGAGGAAAGCACAGATACGCAGTATTTT CSARDRGEESTDTQYF
TRBD1 few TRBJ2-7 13 TRBV14 TGTGCCAGCAGCCAAGGGGCAGGGGGCGTACAGTACTTC CASSQGAGGVQYF
. . TRBJ2-2 13 TRBV7-7 TGTGCTAGCAGCACAGAAGAAACCGGGGAGCTGTTTTTT CASSTEETGELFF
. . TRBJ1-6 14 TRBV6-2/TRBV6-3 TGTGCCAGCAGAGTCAAGGTTTTCAATTCACCCCTCCACTTT CASRVKVFNSPLHF
. many TRBJ1-2 14 TRBV6-1 TGTGCCAGCAGTGAATTGGCGCGATCTTATGGCTACACCTTC CASSELARSYGYTF
. many TRBJ1-1 16 TRBV7-9 TGTGCCAGCAGATACGAAAGGGAAGGGGTGAACACTGAAGCTTTCTTT CASRYEREGVNTEAFF
. many TRBJ1-1 13 TRBV7-2 TGTGCCAGCAGCTTGGAAGGGGCCACTGAAGCTTTCTTT CASSLEGATEAFF
TRBD1 many TRBJ1-1 12 TRBV29-1 TGCAGCGTAGACAGGGAGAACACTGAAGCTTTCTTT CSVDRENTEAFF
. . TRBJ1-4 13 TRBV29-1 TGCAGCGTTCTTGGGGGGCAGGATGAAAAACTGTTTTTT CSVLGGQDEKLFF